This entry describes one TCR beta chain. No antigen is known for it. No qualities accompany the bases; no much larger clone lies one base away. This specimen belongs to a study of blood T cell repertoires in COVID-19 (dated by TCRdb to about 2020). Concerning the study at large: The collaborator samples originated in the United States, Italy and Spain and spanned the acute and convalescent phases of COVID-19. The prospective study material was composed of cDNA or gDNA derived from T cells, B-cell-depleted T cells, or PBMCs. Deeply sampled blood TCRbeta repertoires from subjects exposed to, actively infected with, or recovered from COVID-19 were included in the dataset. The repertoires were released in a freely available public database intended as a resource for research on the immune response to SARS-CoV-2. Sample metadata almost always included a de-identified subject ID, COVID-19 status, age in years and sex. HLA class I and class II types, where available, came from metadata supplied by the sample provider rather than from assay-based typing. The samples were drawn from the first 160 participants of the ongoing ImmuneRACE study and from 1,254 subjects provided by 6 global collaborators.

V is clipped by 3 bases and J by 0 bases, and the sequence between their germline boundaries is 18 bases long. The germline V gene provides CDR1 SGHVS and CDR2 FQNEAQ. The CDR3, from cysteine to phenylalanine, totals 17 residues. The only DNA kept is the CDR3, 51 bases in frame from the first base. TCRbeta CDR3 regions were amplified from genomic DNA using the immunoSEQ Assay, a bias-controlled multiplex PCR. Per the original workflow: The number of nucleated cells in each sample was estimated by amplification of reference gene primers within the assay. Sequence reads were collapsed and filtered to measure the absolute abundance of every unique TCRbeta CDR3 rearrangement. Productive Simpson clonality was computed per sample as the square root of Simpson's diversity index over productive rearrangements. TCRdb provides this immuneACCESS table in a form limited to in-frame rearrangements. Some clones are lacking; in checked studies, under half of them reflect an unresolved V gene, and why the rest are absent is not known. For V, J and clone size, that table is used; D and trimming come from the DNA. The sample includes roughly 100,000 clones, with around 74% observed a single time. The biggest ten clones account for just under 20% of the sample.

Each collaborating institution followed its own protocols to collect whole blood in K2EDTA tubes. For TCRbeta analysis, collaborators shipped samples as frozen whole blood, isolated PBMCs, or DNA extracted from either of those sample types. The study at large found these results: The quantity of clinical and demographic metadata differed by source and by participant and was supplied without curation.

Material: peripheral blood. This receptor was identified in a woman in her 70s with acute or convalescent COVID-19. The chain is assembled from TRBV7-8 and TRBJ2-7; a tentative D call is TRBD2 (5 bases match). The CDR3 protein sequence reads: CASSFGLDGLSSYEQYF. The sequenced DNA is TGTGCCAGCAGCTTTGGATTGGACGGACTGAGCTCCTACGAGCAGTACTTC.